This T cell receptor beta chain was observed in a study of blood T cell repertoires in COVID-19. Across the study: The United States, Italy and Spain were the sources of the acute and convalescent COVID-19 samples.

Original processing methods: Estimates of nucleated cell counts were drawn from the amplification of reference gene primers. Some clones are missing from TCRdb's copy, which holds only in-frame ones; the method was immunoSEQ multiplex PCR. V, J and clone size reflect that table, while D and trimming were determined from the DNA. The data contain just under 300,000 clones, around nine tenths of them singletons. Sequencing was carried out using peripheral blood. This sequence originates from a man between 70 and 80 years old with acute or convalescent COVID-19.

In DNA, the CDR3 is TGTGCCAGCAGCCCCTCTCCTGCGGGGGGGGCCTGGAGGTACTTC. It encodes CASSPSPAGGAWRYF. This chain uses TRBV3-1 (or the pseudogene TRBV3-2) with TRBJ2-7, with 9 bases fitting TRBD2. Germline V lookup: CDR1 LGHDT, CDR2 YNNKEL (reference sequence). CDR3 length equals 15 residues. The J segment lost 12 bases and the V segment lost 4 bases, leaving 16 bases of the junction unmatched.